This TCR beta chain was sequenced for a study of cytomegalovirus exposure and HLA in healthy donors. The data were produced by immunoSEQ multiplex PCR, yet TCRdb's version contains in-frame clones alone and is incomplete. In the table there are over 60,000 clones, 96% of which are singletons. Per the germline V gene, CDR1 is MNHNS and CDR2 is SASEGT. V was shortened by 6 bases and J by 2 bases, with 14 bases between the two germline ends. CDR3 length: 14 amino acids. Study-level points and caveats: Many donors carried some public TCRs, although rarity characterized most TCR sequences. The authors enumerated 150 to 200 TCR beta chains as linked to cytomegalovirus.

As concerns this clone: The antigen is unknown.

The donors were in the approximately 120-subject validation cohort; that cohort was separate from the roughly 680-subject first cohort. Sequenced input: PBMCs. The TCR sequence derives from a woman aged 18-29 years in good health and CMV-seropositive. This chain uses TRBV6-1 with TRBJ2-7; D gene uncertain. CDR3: CASSFLEPTYEQYF. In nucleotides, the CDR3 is TGTGCCAGCAGCTTCCTGGAGCCTACCTACGAGCAGTACTTC.